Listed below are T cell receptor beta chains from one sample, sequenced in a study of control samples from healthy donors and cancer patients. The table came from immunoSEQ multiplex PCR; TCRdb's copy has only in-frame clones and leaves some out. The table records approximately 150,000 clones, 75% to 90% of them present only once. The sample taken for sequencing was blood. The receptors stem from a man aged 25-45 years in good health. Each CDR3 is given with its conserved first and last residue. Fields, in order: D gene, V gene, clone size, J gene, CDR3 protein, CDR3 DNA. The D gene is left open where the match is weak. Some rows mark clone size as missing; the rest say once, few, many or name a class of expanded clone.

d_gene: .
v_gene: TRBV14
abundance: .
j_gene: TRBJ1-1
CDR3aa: CASSQWLRTDTEAFF
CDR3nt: TGTGCCAGCAGCCAATGGTTACGTACAGACACTGAAGCTTTCTTT

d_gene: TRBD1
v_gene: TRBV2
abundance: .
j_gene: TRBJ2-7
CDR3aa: CASSDGTGGASVEQYF
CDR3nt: TGTGCCAGCAGTGATGGGACAGGGGGCGCCTCGGTCGAGCAGTACTTC

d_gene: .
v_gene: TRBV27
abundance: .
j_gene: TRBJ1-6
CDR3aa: CASSLSMEGDSPLHF
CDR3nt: TGTGCCAGCAGTTTATCGATGGAGGGAGATTCACCCCTCCACTTT

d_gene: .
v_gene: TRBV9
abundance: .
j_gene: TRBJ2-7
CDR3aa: CASSVETSTEQYF
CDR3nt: TGTGCCAGCAGCGTAGAAACCTCTACGGAGCAGTACTTC

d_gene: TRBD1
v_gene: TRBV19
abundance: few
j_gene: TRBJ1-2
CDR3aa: CASQDRTINYGYTF
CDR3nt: TGTGCCAGTCAGGACAGGACCATTAACTATGGCTACACCTTC

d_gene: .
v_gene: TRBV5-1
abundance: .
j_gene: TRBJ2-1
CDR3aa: CASSLATNNEQFF
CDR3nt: TGCGCCAGCAGCTTGGCCACGAACAATGAGCAGTTCTTC

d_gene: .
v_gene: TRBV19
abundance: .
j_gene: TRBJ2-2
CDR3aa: CASSIERRTGELFF
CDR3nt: TGTGCCAGTAGTATAGAACGTCGCACCGGGGAGCTGTTTTTT

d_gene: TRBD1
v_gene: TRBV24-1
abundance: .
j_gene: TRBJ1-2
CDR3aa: CATSDTGTANYGYTF
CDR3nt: TGTGCCACCAGTGACACCGGGACAGCTAACTATGGCTACACCTTC

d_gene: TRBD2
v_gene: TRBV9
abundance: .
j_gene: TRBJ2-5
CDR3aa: CASSGAPTSGSGETQYF
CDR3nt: TGTGCCAGCAGCGGAGCCCCGACTAGCGGGAGTGGTGAGACCCAGTACTTC

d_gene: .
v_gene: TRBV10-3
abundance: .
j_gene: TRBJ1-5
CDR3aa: CAISGQEGHQPQHF
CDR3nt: TGTGCCATCAGTGGACAGGAAGGGCATCAGCCCCAGCATTTT

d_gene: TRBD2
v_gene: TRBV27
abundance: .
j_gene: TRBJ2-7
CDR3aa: CATGGDPGSLGEQYF
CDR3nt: TGTGCCACCGGGGGGGACCCGGGGAGTTTGGGCGAGCAGTACTTC